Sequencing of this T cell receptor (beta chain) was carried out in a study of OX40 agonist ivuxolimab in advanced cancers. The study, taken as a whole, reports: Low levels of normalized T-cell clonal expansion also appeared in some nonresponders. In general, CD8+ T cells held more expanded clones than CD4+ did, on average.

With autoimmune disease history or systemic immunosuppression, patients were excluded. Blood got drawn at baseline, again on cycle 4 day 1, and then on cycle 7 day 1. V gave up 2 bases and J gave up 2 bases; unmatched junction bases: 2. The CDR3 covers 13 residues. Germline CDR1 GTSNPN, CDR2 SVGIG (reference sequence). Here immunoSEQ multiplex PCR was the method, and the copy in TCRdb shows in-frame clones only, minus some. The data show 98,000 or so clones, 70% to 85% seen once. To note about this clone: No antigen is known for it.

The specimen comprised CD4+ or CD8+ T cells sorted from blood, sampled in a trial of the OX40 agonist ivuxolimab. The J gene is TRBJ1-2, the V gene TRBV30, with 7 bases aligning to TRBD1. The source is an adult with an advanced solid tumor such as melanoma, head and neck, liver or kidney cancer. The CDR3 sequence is CAWSLTGNYGYTF. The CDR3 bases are TGTGCCTGGAGTCTGACAGGGAACTATGGCTACACCTTC.